The source of this T cell receptor beta chain is a study of T cell responses to AZD1222 COVID-19 vaccine. This CDR3 has 16 residues. V gave up 3 bases and J gave up 4 bases, with 16 bases separating them. Germline-derived CDR1 and CDR2 are KGHSH and LQKENI. Profiled with immunoSEQ multiplex PCR; TCRdb holds only in-frame clones, not every one. In the table there are 86,000 or so clones, roughly 84% of which are singletons. The sequencing used peripheral blood, collected 28 days after the second AZD1222 dose. The receptor comes from an adult who received the AZD1222 COVID-19 vaccine. The genes are TRBV18 and TRBJ2-1; D is possibly TRBD1 or TRBD2 (6 bases each). The CDR3 here is CASSPPGPGAYNEQFF. The DNA of the CDR3 is TGTGCCAGCTCACCTCCGGGACCGGGGGCTTACAATGAGCAGTTCTTC.